Listed below are T cell receptor beta chains from one sample, sequenced in a study of patients and donors after allogeneic stem cell transplantation. TCRdb redid the calling of the RT-PCR reads with MiXCR, one entry per CDR3 protein. In the table there are over 150,000 distinct CDR3 sequences, around 30% of which are singletons. The material sequenced was blood, either unsorted or a sorted T cell fraction (not recorded which). These receptors originate from a human donor who was either an allogeneic HSCT recipient or a stem cell or donor lymphocyte infusion donor (not recorded which). It is not recorded whose cells these are; they may come from a transplant donor. Both conserved end residues are part of each CDR3. Fields, in order: clone size, D gene, J gene, V gene, CDR3 length, CDR3 protein, CDR3 DNA. The D gene is left open where the match is weak. Size is stated for part of the rows, as once, few or many counts, or as a class when the clone is expanded.

clone_size: few
d_call: -
j_call: TRBJ2-2
v_call: TRBV12-3/TRBV12-4
cdr3_length: 19
cdr3_aa: CASNSFLRREGRNTGELFF
cdr3_nt: TGTGCCAGCAACTCTTTTCTCCGACGGGAAGGACGGAACACCGGGGAGCTGTTTTTT

clone_size: few
d_call: TRBD1
j_call: TRBJ2-3
v_call: TRBV12-3/TRBV12-4
cdr3_length: 16
cdr3_aa: CASSRTGVGPTDTQYF
cdr3_nt: TGTGCCAGCAGTAGGACAGGGGTAGGGCCCACAGATACGCAGTATTTT

clone_size: -
d_call: TRBD1
j_call: TRBJ2-5
v_call: TRBV7-9
cdr3_length: 18
cdr3_aa: CASSLPVTGDSVLETQYF
cdr3_nt: TGTGCCAGCAGCTTGCCCGTGACAGGGGATTCAGTTTTAGAGACCCAGTACTTC

clone_size: -
d_call: -
j_call: TRBJ2-7
v_call: TRBV18
cdr3_length: 13
cdr3_aa: CASSPINVYEQYF
cdr3_nt: TGTGCCAGCTCACCGATTAATGTCTACGAGCAGTACTTC

clone_size: -
d_call: -
j_call: TRBJ2-7
v_call: TRBV27
cdr3_length: 14
cdr3_aa: CASTRSPVGYEQYF
cdr3_nt: TGTGCCAGCACCCGCTCGCCGGTGGGCTACGAGCAGTACTTC

clone_size: -
d_call: TRBD1
j_call: TRBJ2-7
v_call: TRBV29-1
cdr3_length: 14
cdr3_aa: CSVAPRQGVYEQYF
cdr3_nt: TGCAGCGTTGCCCCCAGACAGGGGGTCTACGAGCAGTACTTC

clone_size: -
d_call: TRBD1
j_call: TRBJ2-7
v_call: TRBV12-3/TRBV12-4
cdr3_length: 16
cdr3_aa: CASSSSGQGAGYEQYF
cdr3_nt: TGTGCCAGCAGTTCCTCGGGGCAGGGGGCTGGCTACGAGCAGTACTTC

clone_size: -
d_call: -
j_call: TRBJ2-1
v_call: TRBV11-2
cdr3_length: 14
cdr3_aa: CASNIMGRGIEQFF
cdr3_nt: TGTGCCAGCAACATCATGGGGCGCGGCATTGAGCAGTTCTTC

clone_size: few
d_call: TRBD2
j_call: TRBJ2-1
v_call: TRBV6-2/TRBV6-3
cdr3_length: 16
cdr3_aa: CASSYSISGDYNEQFF
cdr3_nt: TGTGCCAGCAGTTACTCGATTAGCGGGGACTACAATGAGCAGTTCTTC

clone_size: -
d_call: -
j_call: TRBJ2-1
v_call: TRBV3-1
cdr3_length: 15
cdr3_aa: CASSQAGGSYNEQFF
cdr3_nt: TGTGCCAGCAGCCAAGCCGGGGGCTCCTACAATGAGCAGTTCTTC

clone_size: few
d_call: -
j_call: TRBJ1-5
v_call: TRBV6-2/TRBV6-3
cdr3_length: 14
cdr3_aa: CASSYAPDWGPQHF
cdr3_nt: TGTGCCAGCAGTTACGCCCCAGACTGGGGGCCCCAGCATTTT

clone_size: -
d_call: -
j_call: TRBJ2-7
v_call: TRBV7-9
cdr3_length: 15
cdr3_aa: CASISGGGPSYEQYF
cdr3_nt: TGTGCCAGCATTTCCGGAGGGGGCCCCTCCTACGAGCAGTACTTC

clone_size: -
d_call: TRBD1
j_call: TRBJ1-2
v_call: TRBV7-2
cdr3_length: 14
cdr3_aa: CASSQKGQKNGYTF
cdr3_nt: TGTGCCAGCAGCCAGAAGGGACAGAAGAATGGCTACACCTTC

clone_size: many
d_call: TRBD2
j_call: TRBJ2-1
v_call: TRBV29-1
cdr3_length: 14
cdr3_aa: CSVSAGGPWDEQFF
cdr3_nt: TGCAGCGTTTCAGCGGGAGGGCCTTGGGATGAGCAGTTCTTC

clone_size: few
d_call: -
j_call: TRBJ1-2
v_call: TRBV6-2/TRBV6-3
cdr3_length: 14
cdr3_aa: CASSRRLQNYGYTF
cdr3_nt: TGTGCCAGCAGTCGACGCCTGCAGAACTATGGCTACACCTTC

clone_size: -
d_call: -
j_call: TRBJ1-1
v_call: TRBV6-2/TRBV6-3
cdr3_length: 14
cdr3_aa: CASSSPRDYTEAFF
cdr3_nt: TGTGCCAGCAGTTCCCCTAGGGACTACACTGAAGCTTTCTTT

clone_size: -
d_call: -
j_call: TRBJ2-5
v_call: TRBV4-3
cdr3_length: 11
cdr3_aa: CASSHEETQYF
cdr3_nt: TGCGCCAGCAGCCATGAAGAGACCCAGTACTTC

clone_size: few
d_call: -
j_call: TRBJ2-1
v_call: TRBV4-2
cdr3_length: 12
cdr3_aa: CASSTIRQSRFF
cdr3_nt: TGTGCCAGCAGCACCATTAGACAGTCGCGGTTCTTC

clone_size: many
d_call: TRBD1
j_call: TRBJ1-5
v_call: TRBV6-6
cdr3_length: 15
cdr3_aa: CASSSPGTANQPQHF
cdr3_nt: TGTGCCAGCAGTTCCCCGGGGACAGCAAATCAGCCCCAGCATTTT

clone_size: once
d_call: TRBD2
j_call: TRBJ2-5
v_call: TRBV5-1
cdr3_length: 15
cdr3_aa: CATKVGGSNQETQYF
cdr3_nt: TGCGCCACCAAGGTGGGAGGGAGTAACCAAGAGACCCAGTACTTC

clone_size: -
d_call: -
j_call: TRBJ2-5
v_call: TRBV7-9
cdr3_length: 11
cdr3_aa: CASSLSGTQYF
cdr3_nt: TGTGCCAGCAGCTTAAGTGGGACCCAGTACTTC

clone_size: -
d_call: -
j_call: TRBJ2-2
v_call: TRBV6-6
cdr3_length: 16
cdr3_aa: CASSSQGYTNTGELFF
cdr3_nt: TGTGCCAGCAGCTCGCAGGGATACACGAACACCGGGGAGCTGTTTTTT

clone_size: -
d_call: -
j_call: TRBJ1-1
v_call: TRBV5-1
cdr3_length: 13
cdr3_aa: CASSSRVFTEAFF
cdr3_nt: TGCGCCAGCAGCTCCAGGGTTTTCACTGAAGCTTTCTTT

clone_size: many
d_call: -
j_call: TRBJ1-1
v_call: TRBV20-1
cdr3_length: 13
cdr3_aa: CSATPRVLTEAFF
cdr3_nt: TGCAGTGCCACTCCCCGGGTCCTCACTGAAGCTTTCTTT

clone_size: -
d_call: TRBD1
j_call: TRBJ2-3
v_call: TRBV28
cdr3_length: 14
cdr3_aa: CASLPTGGTDTQYF
cdr3_nt: TGTGCCAGCCTCCCGACAGGGGGAACAGATACGCAGTATTTT

clone_size: -
d_call: -
j_call: TRBJ2-3
v_call: TRBV6-2/TRBV6-3
cdr3_length: 14
cdr3_aa: CASSPDGYSDTQYF
cdr3_nt: TGTGCCAGCAGTCCCGATGGATACTCAGATACGCAGTATTTT

clone_size: -
d_call: TRBD2
j_call: TRBJ2-1
v_call: TRBV11-3
cdr3_length: 14
cdr3_aa: CASSRGLAGDEQFF
cdr3_nt: TGTGCCAGCAGCCGGGGACTAGCGGGCGATGAGCAGTTCTTC

clone_size: few
d_call: -
j_call: TRBJ1-1
v_call: TRBV20-1
cdr3_length: 15
cdr3_aa: CSAPPSGGGHTEAFF
cdr3_nt: TGCAGTGCTCCACCGTCGGGGGGTGGGCACACTGAAGCTTTCTTT

clone_size: once
d_call: TRBD1
j_call: TRBJ2-7
v_call: TRBV15
cdr3_length: 16
cdr3_aa: CATSRGQGYSSYEQYF
cdr3_nt: TGTGCCACCAGCAGAGGACAGGGTTATAGCTCCTACGAGCAGTACTTC

clone_size: -
d_call: -
j_call: TRBJ1-6
v_call: TRBV10-3
cdr3_length: 15
cdr3_aa: CATKGQDSYNSPLHF
cdr3_nt: TGTGCCACAAAAGGGCAGGACTCCTATAATTCACCCCTCCACTTT

clone_size: -
d_call: TRBD2
j_call: TRBJ2-3
v_call: TRBV6-2/TRBV6-3
cdr3_length: 14
cdr3_aa: CASGLAGGLDTQYF
cdr3_nt: TGTGCCAGCGGACTAGCGGGAGGGTTGGATACGCAGTATTTT

clone_size: few
d_call: -
j_call: TRBJ1-5
v_call: TRBV20-1
cdr3_length: 12
cdr3_aa: CSAQRSNQPQHF
cdr3_nt: TGCAGTGCCCAGCGTAGCAATCAGCCCCAGCATTTT

clone_size: once
d_call: -
j_call: TRBJ2-5
v_call: TRBV28
cdr3_length: 15
cdr3_aa: CASSFPRAPQETQYF
cdr3_nt: TGTGCCAGCAGTTTCCCACGCGCGCCTCAAGAGACCCAGTACTTC

clone_size: many
d_call: -
j_call: TRBJ1-1
v_call: TRBV6-5
cdr3_length: 14
cdr3_aa: CASSWGSPGTEAFF
cdr3_nt: TGTGCCAGCAGTTGGGGCAGTCCTGGCACTGAAGCTTTCTTT

clone_size: -
d_call: TRBD1
j_call: TRBJ2-1
v_call: TRBV20-1
cdr3_length: 13
cdr3_aa: CSARVQGANEQFF
cdr3_nt: TGCAGTGCTAGAGTGCAGGGGGCTAATGAGCAGTTCTTC

clone_size: -
d_call: TRBD1
j_call: TRBJ2-3
v_call: TRBV4-3
cdr3_length: 16
cdr3_aa: CASSRWTGTGADTQYF
cdr3_nt: TGCGCCAGCAGCCGATGGACAGGGACGGGCGCAGATACGCAGTATTTT

clone_size: -
d_call: -
j_call: TRBJ1-1
v_call: TRBV3-1
cdr3_length: 14
cdr3_aa: CASSPLDVGAEAFF
cdr3_nt: TGTGCCAGCAGCCCACTAGACGTGGGCGCTGAAGCTTTCTTT

clone_size: -
d_call: -
j_call: TRBJ1-1
v_call: TRBV20-1
cdr3_length: 13
cdr3_aa: CSAAGQPNTEAFF
cdr3_nt: TGCAGTGCGGCCGGACAGCCGAACACTGAAGCTTTCTTT

clone_size: -
d_call: -
j_call: TRBJ2-7
v_call: TRBV20-1
cdr3_length: 15
cdr3_aa: CSAQTPLQPSYEQYF
cdr3_nt: TGCAGTGCTCAAACCCCCCTGCAGCCCTCCTACGAGCAGTACTTC

clone_size: few
d_call: -
j_call: TRBJ2-1
v_call: TRBV7-9
cdr3_length: 16
cdr3_aa: CASSPRRVGSYNEQFF
cdr3_nt: TGTGCCAGCAGCCCTCGCAGGGTGGGGTCCTACAATGAGCAGTTCTTC

clone_size: few
d_call: -
j_call: TRBJ1-5
v_call: TRBV10-3
cdr3_length: 16
cdr3_aa: CAISETTGYSNQPQHF
cdr3_nt: TGTGCCATCAGTGAGACAACAGGATATAGCAATCAGCCCCAGCATTTT

clone_size: few
d_call: -
j_call: TRBJ2-6
v_call: TRBV12-3/TRBV12-4
cdr3_length: 12
cdr3_aa: CASNFGANVLTF
cdr3_nt: TGTGCCAGCAACTTTGGGGCCAACGTCCTGACTTTC

clone_size: -
d_call: TRBD2
j_call: TRBJ2-7
v_call: TRBV10-3
cdr3_length: 13
cdr3_aa: CAISLAGSYEQYF
cdr3_nt: TGTGCCATCTCCTTAGCGGGATCCTACGAGCAGTACTTC

clone_size: few
d_call: -
j_call: TRBJ1-1
v_call: TRBV4-2
cdr3_length: 12
cdr3_aa: CASSPQNTEAFF
cdr3_nt: TGTGCCAGCAGCCCCCAGAACACTGAAGCTTTCTTT

clone_size: -
d_call: -
j_call: TRBJ1-4
v_call: TRBV27
cdr3_length: 12
cdr3_aa: CASSRQNEKLFF
cdr3_nt: TGTGCCAGCAGCCGTCAGAATGAAAAACTGTTTTTT

clone_size: -
d_call: TRBD1
j_call: TRBJ2-1
v_call: TRBV13
cdr3_length: 14
cdr3_aa: CASSFRGNYNEQFF
cdr3_nt: TGTGCCAGCAGCTTCAGGGGGAACTACAATGAGCAGTTCTTC

clone_size: -
d_call: -
j_call: TRBJ2-7
v_call: TRBV6-2/TRBV6-3
cdr3_length: 13
cdr3_aa: CASCVSGAYEQYF
cdr3_nt: TGTGCCAGCTGCGTCTCTGGGGCCTACGAGCAGTACTTC

clone_size: -
d_call: TRBD1
j_call: TRBJ2-6
v_call: TRBV5-1
cdr3_length: 16
cdr3_aa: CASSWGQSSGANVLTF
cdr3_nt: TGCGCCAGCAGCTGGGGACAGTCCTCTGGGGCCAACGTCCTGACTTTC

clone_size: many
d_call: TRBD1
j_call: TRBJ1-1
v_call: TRBV29-1
cdr3_length: 16
cdr3_aa: CSAWGDRGTMNTEAFF
cdr3_nt: TGCAGCGCCTGGGGGGACAGGGGAACCATGAACACTGAAGCTTTCTTT

clone_size: -
d_call: -
j_call: TRBJ2-1
v_call: TRBV24-1
cdr3_length: 11
cdr3_aa: CATAMGDEQFF
cdr3_nt: TGTGCCACCGCCATGGGGGATGAGCAGTTCTTC

clone_size: -
d_call: -
j_call: TRBJ2-5
v_call: TRBV5-1
cdr3_length: 12
cdr3_aa: CASSFDRETQYF
cdr3_nt: TGCGCCAGCAGCTTCGATCGGGAGACCCAGTACTTC

clone_size: -
d_call: -
j_call: TRBJ2-5
v_call: TRBV12-3/TRBV12-4
cdr3_length: 15
cdr3_aa: CASSLAGGARETQYF
cdr3_nt: TGTGCCAGCAGTTTAGCTGGGGGGGCCCGAGAGACCCAGTACTTC

clone_size: -
d_call: -
j_call: TRBJ2-7
v_call: TRBV10-3
cdr3_length: 11
cdr3_aa: CAISGSSEQYF
cdr3_nt: TGTGCCATCAGTGGGTCGAGCGAGCAGTACTTC

clone_size: -
d_call: -
j_call: TRBJ1-5
v_call: TRBV19
cdr3_length: 17
cdr3_aa: CASSIAPTGRSGQPQHF
cdr3_nt: TGTGCCAGTAGTATAGCCCCGACAGGAAGATCGGGTCAGCCCCAGCATTTT

clone_size: -
d_call: -
j_call: TRBJ1-1
v_call: TRBV19
cdr3_length: 14
cdr3_aa: CASSTRREDTEAFF
cdr3_nt: TGTGCCAGTAGTACTCGCAGGGAGGACACTGAAGCTTTCTTT